This T cell receptor beta chain originates from a study of blood T cell repertoires in COVID-19. Under the authors' procedure: Amplification of reference gene primers was used by the study to estimate nucleated cell counts. Repertoires were generated with immunoSEQ multiplex PCR, while TCRdb's copy carries only in-frame clones and drops some. The DNA gave D and trimming, while V, J and clone size come from that table. The sample includes under 250,000 clones, about four fifths of them seen just once. The germline V gene encodes CDR1 SGHNT and CDR2 YYREEE (reference sequence). Trimming at V came to 5 bases and at J to 5 bases, leaving 9 bases not matched to a gene. The CDR3 is 14 amino acids.

V gene TRBV5-4 combines with J gene TRBJ1-2; TRBD1 aligns across 7 bases. Sequences were obtained from peripheral blood. The sequence came from a woman between 40 and 50 years old with active or convalescent COVID-19. Written as DNA, the CDR3 is TGTGCCAGCAGACCGACAGGGTATCGTTATGGCTACACCTTC. This gives the protein CASRPTGYRYGYTF.